These 8 T cell receptor beta chains were sequenced from one sample in a study of blood T cells in healthy people across ages (dated by TCRdb to the mid-2010s). Libraries were prepared through 5' RACE. Sequenced using an Illumina HiSeq 2500. A second 7 to 11 cycle PCR used a sample-barcoded 5' primer and a J-beta primer mix. TCRdb cleaned the public reads at Q25 with fastp, built clones with MiXCR and kept in-frame beta chains. Records with the same CDR3 protein are collapsed into one entry carrying the most frequent genes and DNA. Within this sample are about 680,000 distinct CDR3 sequences, with about 52% of them counted one time only. Around 32% of the sample comes from the top ten. The sequenced sample was blood. These receptor sequences come from a woman aged 55-75 years in good health.

This sequence joins TRBV4-2 and TRBJ2-1; TRBD2 matches 7 bases. The J call is doubtful: the DNA matches TRBJ2-7 better. From germline, CDR1 is LGHNA and CDR2 YNFKEQ. The CDR3 runs to 15 residues. The CDR3: CASSRQRGSYNEQYF. CDR3 nucleotide sequence: TGTGCCAGCAGCCGACAGCGGGGCTCCTACAATGAGCAGTACTTC.

V usage is TRBV10-3 and J usage is TRBJ2-7; D uncertain. Trimming pared 10 bases from V and 3 bases from J, leaving 19 bases between. The CDR3 extends over 14 amino acids. Germline V gene lookup returns CDR1 ENHRY and CDR2 SYGVKD. CDR3 DNA sequence: TGTGCCACCAACCAAGGGCAGGCCCGCTACGAGCAGTACTTC. Its translation is CATNQGQARYEQYF.

The chain carries TRBV3-1 and TRBJ2-2; 8 bases map to TRBD2. The trim removed 0 bases at V and 1 base at J, leaving 4 bases unmatched. The germline CDR1 and CDR2 sequences are LGHDT and YNNKEL (reference sequence). This CDR3 has 17 amino acids. In DNA, the CDR3 is TGTGCCAGCAGCCAAGATCCACTAGCGGAGAACACCGGGGAGCTGTTTTTT. Protein: CASSQDPLAENTGELFF.

The chain has TRBV29-1 and TRBJ2-1; D ambiguous. The V gene's germline CDR1 is SQVTM and CDR2 ANQGSEA. This CDR3 spans 11 amino acids. This CDR3 is CSTAPWDEQFF. The CDR3 coding sequence is TGCTCAACCGCCCCCTGGGATGAGCAGTTCTTC.

This clonotype was counted only a few times. V gene TRBV9 combines with J gene TRBJ2-1, with 11 bases identical to TRBD2. The CDR3 contains 16 residues. The V gene end was trimmed by 3 bases and the J gene end by 9 bases; junction bases not matched to a gene: 11. The germline V gene encodes CDR1 SGDLS and CDR2 YYNGEE. The CDR3 bases are TGTGCCAGCAGCGGCTCCGGGACTAGCGGCTGGGGTGAGCAGTTCTTC. Protein sequence: CASSGSGTSGWGEQFF.

There are a few counts of this clonotype. The chain carries TRBV6-2 or TRBV6-3 and TRBJ2-6; D gene uncertain. Trimming took 2 bases from V and 7 from J, leaving 12 bases between them. The CDR3 is 15 residues long. Germline assignment: CDR1 MNHEY and CDR2 SVGEGT. CDR3 nucleotide sequence: TGTGCCAGCAGTTACCGGCCGGCTGACGCCAACGTCCTGACTTTC. It is translated as CASSYRPADANVLTF.

The chain uses TRBV4-3 and TRBJ1-1; 7 bases agree with TRBD1. Germline lookup yields CDR1 LGHNA and CDR2 YSLEER. V was clipped by 4 bases and J by 1 base; unmatched bases: 9. The CDR3 sequence is 16 residues long. The CDR3 is CASSPGGRTGNTEAFF. The DNA of the CDR3 is TGCGCCAGCAGCCCAGGGGGTAGGACAGGGAACACTGAAGCTTTCTTT.

This clonotype was counted between two and nine times. The chain couples TRBV5-1 to TRBJ2-1; a weak D match, TRBD1 (6 bases). CDR1 SGHRS and CDR2 YFSETQ come from the germline V gene. The ends were cut back, 7 bases at V and 1 base at J, with 12 bases in the middle. CDR3 size: 14 residues. In nucleotides, the CDR3 is TGCGCCAGCGGGGAAGGGGGATCCTACAATGAGCAGTTCTTC. Translation gives CASGEGGSYNEQFF.